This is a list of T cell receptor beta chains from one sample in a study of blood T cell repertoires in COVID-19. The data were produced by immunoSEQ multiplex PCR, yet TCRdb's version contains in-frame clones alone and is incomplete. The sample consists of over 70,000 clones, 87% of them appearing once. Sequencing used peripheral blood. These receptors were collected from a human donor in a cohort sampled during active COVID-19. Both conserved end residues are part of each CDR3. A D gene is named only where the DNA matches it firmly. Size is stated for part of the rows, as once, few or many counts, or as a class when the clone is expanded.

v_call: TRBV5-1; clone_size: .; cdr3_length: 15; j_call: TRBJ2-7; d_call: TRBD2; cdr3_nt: TGCGCCAGCAGCTTTAGCGGGAGTTCCCAGGAAGAGCAGTACTTC; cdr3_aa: CASSFSGSSQEEQYF
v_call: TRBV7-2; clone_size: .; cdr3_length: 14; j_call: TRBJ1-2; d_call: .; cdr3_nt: TGTGTCAGCAGCCCCTCGTGGGGCGGCTATGGCTACACCTTC; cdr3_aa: CVSSPSWGGYGYTF
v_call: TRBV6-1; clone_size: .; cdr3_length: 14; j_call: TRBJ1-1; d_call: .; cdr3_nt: TGTGCCAGCAGTGAAAATACAGCGGACACTGAAGCTTTCTTT; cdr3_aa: CASSENTADTEAFF
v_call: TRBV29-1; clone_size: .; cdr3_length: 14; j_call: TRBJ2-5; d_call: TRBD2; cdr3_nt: TGCAGCGTTGAAGTATATGACGCGGGAGGGACCCAGTACTTC; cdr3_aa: CSVEVYDAGGTQYF
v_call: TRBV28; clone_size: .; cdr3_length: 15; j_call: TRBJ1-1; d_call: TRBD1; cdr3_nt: TGTGCCAGCAGTTCGACAGGGCTGGGTAGTGAAGAAGCTTTCTTT; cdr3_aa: CASSSTGLGSEEAFF
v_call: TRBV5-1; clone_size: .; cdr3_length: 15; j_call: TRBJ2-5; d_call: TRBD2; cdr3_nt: TGCGCCAGCAGCTTGGCACTAGCGGGAGGCGAGACCCAGTACTTC; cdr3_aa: CASSLALAGGETQYF
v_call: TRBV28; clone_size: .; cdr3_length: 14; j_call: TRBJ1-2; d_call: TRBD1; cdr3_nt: TGTGCCAGCAGCTCCGGGACAGGAGTCTATGGCTACACCTTC; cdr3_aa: CASSSGTGVYGYTF
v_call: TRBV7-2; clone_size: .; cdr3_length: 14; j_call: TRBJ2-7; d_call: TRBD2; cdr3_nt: TGTGCCAGCAGTCTAGCGGGAGGCCCCTACGAGCAGTACTTC; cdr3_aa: CASSLAGGPYEQYF
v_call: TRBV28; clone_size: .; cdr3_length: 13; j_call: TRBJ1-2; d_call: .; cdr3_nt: TGTGCCAGCAGTTTTAGCAGGGACTATGGCTACACCTTC; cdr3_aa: CASSFSRDYGYTF
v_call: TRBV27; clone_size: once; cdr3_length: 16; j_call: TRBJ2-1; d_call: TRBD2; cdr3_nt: TGTGCCAGCACTTATCGACAGACTAGCGGGTACAATGAGCAGTTCTTC; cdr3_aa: CASTYRQTSGYNEQFF
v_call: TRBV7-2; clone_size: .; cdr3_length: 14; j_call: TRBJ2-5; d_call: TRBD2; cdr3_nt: TGTGCCAGCAACCTAGCGGGAGGGCAAGAGACCCAGTACTTC; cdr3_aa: CASNLAGGQETQYF
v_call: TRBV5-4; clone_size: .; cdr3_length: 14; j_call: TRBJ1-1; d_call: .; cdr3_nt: TGTGCCAGCAGCTTGGGGACAGCTTACACTGAAGCTTTCTTT; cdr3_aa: CASSLGTAYTEAFF
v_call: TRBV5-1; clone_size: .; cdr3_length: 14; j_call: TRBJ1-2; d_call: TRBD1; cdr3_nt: TGCGCCAGCAGCTTGGCGGGACAGGGGGGGGGCTACACCTTC; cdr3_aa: CASSLAGQGGGYTF
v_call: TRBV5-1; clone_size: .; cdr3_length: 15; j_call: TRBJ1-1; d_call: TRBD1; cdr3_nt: TGCGCCAGCAGCCCCAGGGGGGTGAGGGGCACTGAAGCTTTCTTT; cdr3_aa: CASSPRGVRGTEAFF
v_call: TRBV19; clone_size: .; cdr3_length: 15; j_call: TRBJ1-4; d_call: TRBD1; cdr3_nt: TGTGCCAGTAAGTCTACCGGGACAGTTAATGAAAAACTGTTTTTT; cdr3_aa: CASKSTGTVNEKLFF
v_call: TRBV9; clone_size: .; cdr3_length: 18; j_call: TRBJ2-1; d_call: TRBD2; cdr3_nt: TGTGCCAGCAGCGTGGGGGGGAAGCGGACGAGCTCCTACAATGAGCAGTTCTTC; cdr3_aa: CASSVGGKRTSSYNEQFF
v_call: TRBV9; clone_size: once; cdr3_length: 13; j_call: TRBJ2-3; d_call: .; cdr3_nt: TGTGCCAGCAGCCCCGAGGTCACAGATACGCAGTATTTT; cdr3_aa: CASSPEVTDTQYF
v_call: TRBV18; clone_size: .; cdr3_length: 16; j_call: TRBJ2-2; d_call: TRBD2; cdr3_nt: TGTGCCAGCTCACAGATGCGGGAGTGGGACACCGGGGAGCTGTTTTTT; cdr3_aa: CASSQMREWDTGELFF
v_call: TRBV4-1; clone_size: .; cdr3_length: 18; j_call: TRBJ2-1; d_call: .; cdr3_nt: TGCGCCAGCAGCAACCTGGCGGGAAGTGCAAGCCCGGGAAATGAGCAGTTCTTC; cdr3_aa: CASSNLAGSASPGNEQFF
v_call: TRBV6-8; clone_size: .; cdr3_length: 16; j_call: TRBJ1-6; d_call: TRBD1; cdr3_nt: TGTGCCGGCACAGGGGTATTTAGCTCCTATAATTCACCCCTCCACTTT; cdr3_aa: CAGTGVFSSYNSPLHF
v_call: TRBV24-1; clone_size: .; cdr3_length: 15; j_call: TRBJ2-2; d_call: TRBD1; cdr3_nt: TGTGCCACCAGTGAGGGACAGGGGAACACCGGGGAGCTGTTTTTT; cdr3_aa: CATSEGQGNTGELFF
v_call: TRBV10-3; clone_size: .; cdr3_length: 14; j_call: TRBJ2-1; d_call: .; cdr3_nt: TGTGCCATCAGTGAGTCTGCAGGGAACAATGAGCAGTTCTTC; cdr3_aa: CAISESAGNNEQFF
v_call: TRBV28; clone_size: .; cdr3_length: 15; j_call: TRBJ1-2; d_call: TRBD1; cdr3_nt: TGTGCCAGCAGTTATTTAGGACAGGGGTACTATGGCTACACCTTC; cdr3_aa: CASSYLGQGYYGYTF